Below are 11 T cell receptor beta chains sequenced from a single sample in a study of CD8 T cells in Susac syndrome. The RNA, about 0.5 to 1 ug, was put through reverse transcription using random hexamers. TCRdb reprocessed the immunoSEQ multiplex PCR reads with MiXCR, giving one entry per CDR3 protein. In the table there are under 250,000 distinct CDR3 sequences, less than 95% of which are singletons. The sequencing sample was made of CD4+ T cells from PBMCs. All receptors come from a human donor with Susac syndrome.

Written as DNA, the CDR3 is TGTGCTAGTGGAAAGAACGGGGGGGATCAAGAGACCCAGTACTTC. It specifies CASGKNGGDQETQYF. The chain links TRBV12-5 to TRBJ2-5, with 8 bases lining up with TRBD2. CDR1 LGHNT and CDR2 FRNRAP come from the germline V gene. V lost 6 bases, J lost 2 bases, and 8 bases stayed unmatched. The CDR3 loop spans 15 amino acids. Variable domain in full (rest from reference TRBV12-5 and TRBJ2-5): DARVTQTPRHKVTEMGQEVTMRCQPILGHNTVFWYRQTMMQGLELLAYFRNRAPLDDSGMPKDRFSAEMPDATLATLKIQPSEPRDSAVYFCASGKNGGDQETQYFGPGTRLLVL.

The J gene is TRBJ2-1, the V gene TRBV28; perhaps D is TRBD1 or TRBD2 (6 bases each). The CDR3 has 14 amino acids. Germline values: CDR1 MDHEN, CDR2 SYDVKM. CDR3 residues: CGPQGGYLYNEQFF. CDR3 nucleotide sequence: TGTGGCCCACAGGGAGGCTACCTTTACAATGAGCAGTTCTTC.

V gene TRBV5-1 combines with J gene TRBJ2-2, with TRBD1 as a possible D gene (5 bases). CDR3 length: 14 amino acids. V was cut by 1 base and J by 1 base, with 5 bases left in between. From germline, CDR1 is SGHRS and CDR2 YFSETQ. CDR3 nucleotide sequence: TGCGCCAGCAGCTTGCAGGGGAACACCGGGGAGCTGTTTTTT. Its protein product is CASSLQGNTGELFF.

The J gene is TRBJ1-2, the V gene TRBV20-1; D gene ambiguous. The germline gives CDR1 DFQATT, CDR2 SNEGSKA (reference sequence). The CDR3 loop spans 13 amino acids. V was clipped by 1 base and J by 2 bases, with 8 bases between them. The CDR3 nucleotides read TGCAGTGCTAGAGTCAAGGTGAACTATGGCTACACCTTC. Residues: CSARVKVNYGYTF.

The chain uses TRBV28 and TRBJ1-1, with D perhaps TRBD1 (5 bases). CDR3 size: 15 residues. Trimming removed 5 bases from V and 4 bases from J, with 17 bases in between. The germline gives CDR1 MDHEN, CDR2 SYDVKM. The CDR3 loop is CASSARTVRGTEAFF. The CDR3 nucleotides are TGTGCCAGCAGTGCCAGGACCGTGAGGGGCACTGAAGCTTTCTTT.

The chain recombines TRBV28 with TRBJ2-7; D uncertain. The V gene's germline CDR1 is MDHEN and CDR2 SYDVKM. Trimming stripped 6 bases from V and 2 bases from J, with 5 bases between. The CDR3 sequence is 11 residues long. The CDR3: CASRSPYEQYF. DNA of the CDR3: TGTGCCAGCAGGTCACCCTACGAGCAGTACTTC.

This clonotype was recorded only once. The rearrangement uses TRBV4-1 and TRBJ2-3; TRBD2 agrees at 10 bases. CDR1 and CDR2 from the germline V gene are MGHRA and YSYEKL. The trim removed 1 base at V and 0 bases at J, leaving 7 bases unmatched. The CDR3 runs 18 residues. The CDR3, as DNA: TGCGCCAGCAGCCAAGCCAGCGGGGGGGACGGGAGCACAGATACGCAGTATTTT. Protein sequence: CASSQASGGDGSTDTQYF.

The chain is built from TRBV5-4 and TRBJ2-1; possible D gene TRBD2, 5 bases. V was shortened by 2 bases and J by 6 bases, with 15 bases between the two germline ends. CDR1 is SGHNT and CDR2 is YYREEE in the germline V gene (reference sequence). The CDR3 runs to 15 residues. The CDR3 spells CASSFGVDGGNEQFF. The CDR3 DNA is TGTGCCAGCAGCTTCGGGGTCGACGGAGGCAATGAGCAGTTCTTC.

V gene TRBV7-2 combines with J gene TRBJ2-5, with TRBD2 matching 15 bases. The CDR3 consists of 18 residues. Per the germline V gene, CDR1 is SGHTA and CDR2 is FQGNSA. J was trimmed by 1 base and V by 1 base; bases with no gene match: 4. The CDR3 sequence: CASSLGTSGGGPQETQYF. In nucleotides, the CDR3 is TGTGCCAGCAGCTTAGGGACTAGCGGGGGGGGCCCCCAAGAGACCCAGTACTTC.

This clonotype was picked up one time. The genes are TRBV11-2 and TRBJ2-2; D is perhaps TRBD2 (6 bases). The CDR3 has 15 residues. V lost 3 bases to trimming and J lost 2 bases, with 10 bases between them. Germline values: CDR1 SGHAT, CDR2 FQNNGV. As DNA, the CDR3 is TGTGCCAGCAGCTTCGGAGGGGCCAACACCGGGGAGCTGTTTTTT. Protein: CASSFGGANTGELFF.

The sample holds one count of this clonotype. The chain joins TRBV6-2 or TRBV6-3 to TRBJ2-7, with no clear D. V was cut by 6 bases and J by 6 bases, with 15 bases left in between. Germline CDR1 reads MNHEY; CDR2 reads SVGEGT. This CDR3 is 13 amino acids long. CDR3 residues: CASSPALLGEQYF. Here the CDR3 DNA reads TGTGCCAGCAGCCCGGCGCTTCTCGGCGAGCAGTACTTC.